Listed below are T cell receptor beta chains from one sample, sequenced in a study of T cells in Graves' hyperthyroidism and ophthalmopathy. In TCRdb, the multiplex PCR reads were re-called with MiXCR into one record per CDR3 protein. This sample has some 490,000 distinct CDR3 sequences, with roughly 22% found just once. The sample taken for sequencing was blood. The receptors derive from a woman aged 65 to 85 with Graves' ophthalmopathy. Each CDR3 is given with its conserved first and last residue. D genes are given only for firm matches. The size entry is marked missing in some rows and otherwise reads once, few, many or a size class.

>-|many|TRBV11-2|TRBJ1-5
TGTGCCAGCAGCTTAGTCGAGGGGGGCCCCCAGCATTTT
CASSLVEGGPQHF
>-|many|TRBV7-2|TRBJ2-2
TGTGCCAGCAGACTTAGGGGAACCGGGGAGCTGTTTTTT
CASRLRGTGELFF
>-|many|TRBV6-5|TRBJ2-2
TGTGCCAGCAGTTTAAGGGGGATAAACACCGGGGAGCTGTTTTTT
CASSLRGINTGELFF
>TRBD1|-|TRBV6-1|TRBJ1-2
TGTGCCAGCACTAAAGGAGGGACAGGGAGGGGAGGGGTCTATGGCTACACCTTC
CASTKGGTGRGGVYGYTF
>-|-|TRBV4-1|TRBJ1-1
TGCGCCAGCAGCCAAGAGTTAACAAAACTGAACACTGAAGCTTTCTTT
CASSQELTKLNTEAFF
>-|-|TRBV11-2|TRBJ2-2
TGTGCCAGCAGCTCACGGACATTCGACACCGGGGAGCTGTTTTTT
CASSSRTFDTGELFF
>-|once|TRBV30|TRBJ2-3
TGTGCCTGGAACCGAGACGCTAGCACAGATACGCAGTATTTT
CAWNRDASTDTQYF
>-|few|TRBV29-1|TRBJ2-3
TGCGGGGGCGGGAACAAGGATACGCAGTATTTT
CGGGNKDTQYF
>-|-|TRBV9|TRBJ1-1
TGTGCCAGCAGCGTAGGGGTCGGATACACTGAAGCTTTCTTT
CASSVGVGYTEAFF
>TRBD1|many|TRBV28|TRBJ1-1
TGTGCCAGCAGCAAAGACAGGGCCTTTATGAACACTGAAGCTTTCTTT
CASSKDRAFMNTEAFF
>-|-|TRBV18|TRBJ1-1
TGTGCCAGCTCACCGTACAGGATGAACACTGAAGCTTTCTTT
CASSPYRMNTEAFF
>TRBD2|-|TRBV30|TRBJ2-5
TGTGCCTGGAGGAGAACGGGAGGTCTCCAAGAGACCCAGTACTTC
CAWRRTGGLQETQYF
>TRBD2|few|TRBV5-1|TRBJ2-7
TGCGCCAGCAGCTTGGGCGGGAGTTTCTCCTACGAGCAGTACTTC
CASSLGGSFSYEQYF
>TRBD1|-|TRBV29-1|TRBJ2-7
TGCAGCGTTGACACAGGGGGGCTCTACGAGCAGTACTTC
CSVDTGGLYEQYF
>-|-|TRBV5-1|TRBJ2-1
TGCGCCAGCAGCTTGGTACAGAGCTCCTACAATGAGCAGTTCTTC
CASSLVQSSYNEQFF
>-|few|TRBV18|TRBJ1-2
TGTGCCAGCTCACCACCGTCGCTGGGCCATGGCTACACCTTC
CASSPPSLGHGYTF
>-|few|TRBV24-1|TRBJ2-3
TGTGCCACCAGTGATTTGGTCAGGGGCACAGATACGCAGTATTTT
CATSDLVRGTDTQYF
>TRBD1|-|TRBV2|TRBJ1-2
TGTGCCAGCAGTGAAACGGGACAGTTCTATGGCTACACCTTC
CASSETGQFYGYTF
>-|-|TRBV29-1|TRBJ2-1
TGCAGCGTTTCCCACCGACTAGTTTCCTACAATGAGCAGTTCTTC
CSVSHRLVSYNEQFF
>-|-|TRBV6-2/TRBV6-3|TRBJ2-4
TGTGCCAGCAGTTACCTAGGGAGCCTCGACATTCAGTACTTC
CASSYLGSLDIQYF
>-|many|TRBV27|TRBJ2-1
TGTGCCAGCAGTCCAGACTACTCCTACAATGAGCAGTTCTTC
CASSPDYSYNEQFF
>TRBD1|many|TRBV11-2|TRBJ1-2
TGTGCCAGCAGCTCGCCGGGACAGAGATTATATGGCTACACCTTC
CASSSPGQRLYGYTF
>-|-|TRBV27|TRBJ2-1
TGTGCCAGCAGGACTCACGTACCCTACAATGAGCAGTTCTTC
CASRTHVPYNEQFF
>-|many|TRBV12-3/TRBV12-4|TRBJ2-1
TGTGCCAGCAGTTTAGGCAGGGGACCTTACAATGAGCAGTTCTTC
CASSLGRGPYNEQFF
>TRBD1|-|TRBV30|TRBJ2-2
TGTGCCTGGAGTGGCTATGGGACAGGGGGGGTGAACACCGGGGAGCTGTTTTTT
CAWSGYGTGGVNTGELFF
>TRBD2|-|TRBV3-1|TRBJ2-3
TGTGCCAGCAGCCTTAGAGCGGGAGGGAGCACAGATACGCAGTATTTT
CASSLRAGGSTDTQYF
>-|many|TRBV7-2|TRBJ2-3
TGTGCCAGCAGCCCCGGGGGCGGGGATACGCAGTATTTT
CASSPGGGDTQYF
>-|-|TRBV6-2/TRBV6-3|TRBJ1-2
TGTGCCACCGGACAGACAACTAACTATGGCTACACCTTC
CATGQTTNYGYTF
>-|-|TRBV27|TRBJ2-4
TGTGCCAGCAGTCCGGAGAGGACCAAAAACATTCAGTACTTC
CASSPERTKNIQYF
>TRBD2|-|TRBV3-1|TRBJ2-5
TGTGCCAGCAGCCAGCCCGCTGGACTAGCGGGTAGCCAAGAGACCCAGTACTTC
CASSQPAGLAGSQETQYF
>-|-|TRBV2|TRBJ2-7
TGTGCCAGCAGTGAACAATGGGCGGGGCTGCCCTACGAGCAGTACTTC
CASSEQWAGLPYEQYF
>-|-|TRBV4-1|TRBJ1-2
TGCGCCAGCAGCGCCTCCCCGCGAGTTAACTATGGCTACACCTTC
CASSASPRVNYGYTF
>TRBD2|-|TRBV3-1|TRBJ2-3
TGTGCCAGCAGCCTCCCACTTCTAGCGGGAGGCCCAGATACGCAGTATTTT
CASSLPLLAGGPDTQYF
>TRBD1|once|TRBV20-1|TRBJ2-7
TGCAGTGCTAGACCAATGGGACAGGGTTCCAGGGAGCAGTACTTC
CSARPMGQGSREQYF
>-|many|TRBV7-9|TRBJ2-7
TGTGCCAGCAGCTTAGCGGTTGGGATCTACGAGCAGTACTTC
CASSLAVGIYEQYF
>TRBD1|-|TRBV6-1|TRBJ1-5
TGTGCCAGCAGTGACCCCGACAGGGGGCTTAATCAGCCCCAGCATTTT
CASSDPDRGLNQPQHF
>TRBD1|-|TRBV2|TRBJ1-2
TGTGCCAGCAGGATGGGGGGACAGGGGGCAGGTGGCTACACCTTC
CASRMGGQGAGGYTF
>-|-|TRBV7-9|TRBJ1-1
TGTGCCAGCAGAGAAGGGCTTGGGGGGGGTAAAATGAACACTGAAGCTTTCTTT
CASREGLGGGKMNTEAFF
>-|-|TRBV3-1|TRBJ1-2
TGTGCCAGCGCGACGCAGCGCTATGGCTACACCTTC
CASATQRYGYTF
>TRBD2|-|TRBV24-1|TRBJ2-1
TGTGCCACCAGTGGCTTCTGGGGACTAGCGGGAGGGTCCAATGAGCAGTTCTTC
CATSGFWGLAGGSNEQFF
>-|-|TRBV3-1|TRBJ1-1
TGTGCCAGCTCACCCGCTTTGCTGGGGGGCACTGAAGCTTTCTTT
CASSPALLGGTEAFF
>-|once|TRBV19|TRBJ2-1
TGTGCCAGTAACCCGGGGGGGGACAGGGTTTACAATGAGCAGTTCTTC
CASNPGGDRVYNEQFF
>-|-|TRBV7-2|TRBJ1-4
TGTGCCAGCAGCTCCCAGACGGGACTACCCGAAAAACTGTTTTTT
CASSSQTGLPEKLFF
>-|many|TRBV5-6|TRBJ1-2
TGTGCCAGCAGCTTTGACCTCGGGAGCTATGGCTACACCTTC
CASSFDLGSYGYTF
>-|-|TRBV30|TRBJ1-6
TGTGCCTGGAGTGTACCAGTACATTCGAATTCACCCCTCCACTTT
CAWSVPVHSNSPLHF
>TRBD1|-|TRBV10-1|TRBJ2-7
TGCGCCAGCAGCCGAGACAGGGGCCTGATCTACGAGCAGTACTTC
CASSRDRGLIYEQYF
>-|-|TRBV7-9|TRBJ1-6
TGTGCCAGCAGCTTAGCTACAGAGCTCTCCTATAATTCACCCCTCCACTTT
CASSLATELSYNSPLHF
>-|many|TRBV11-2|TRBJ1-2
TGTGCCAGCAGCCCCGGCGGGGGCGGCTATGGCTACACCTTC
CASSPGGGGYGYTF
>TRBD1|few|TRBV27|TRBJ2-7
TGTGCCAGCAGCCACGACAGGGTGAGCGAGCAGTACTTC
CASSHDRVSEQYF
>-|-|TRBV20-1|TRBJ1-5
TGCAGTGCTAGAGGCTCACAGGGTTATCCCAATCAGCCCCAGCATTTT
CSARGSQGYPNQPQHF
>-|few|TRBV6-2/TRBV6-3|TRBJ1-2
TGTGCCAGCAGTTATGAAGGGAGGAATGGCTACACCTTC
CASSYEGRNGYTF
>TRBD2|-|TRBV6-2/TRBV6-3|TRBJ2-7
TGTGCCAGCAGAAAGACTAGCGGGACGGACTCCTACGAGCAGTACTTC
CASRKTSGTDSYEQYF
>TRBD1|-|TRBV7-6|TRBJ2-7
TGTGCCAGCAGTCGGGACAGGGGGCAAGGTGAGCAGTACTTC
CASSRDRGQGEQYF